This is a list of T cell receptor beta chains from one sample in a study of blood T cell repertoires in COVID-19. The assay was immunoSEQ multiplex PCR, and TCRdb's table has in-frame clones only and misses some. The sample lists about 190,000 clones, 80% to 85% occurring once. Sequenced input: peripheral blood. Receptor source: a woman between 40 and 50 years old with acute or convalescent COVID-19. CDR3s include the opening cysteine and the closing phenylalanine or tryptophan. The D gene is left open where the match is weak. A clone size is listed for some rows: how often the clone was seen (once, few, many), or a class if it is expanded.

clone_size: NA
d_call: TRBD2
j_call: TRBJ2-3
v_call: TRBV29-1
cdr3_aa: CSVKLAGADTQYF
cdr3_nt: TGCAGCGTAAAACTAGCGGGGGCAGATACGCAGTATTTT

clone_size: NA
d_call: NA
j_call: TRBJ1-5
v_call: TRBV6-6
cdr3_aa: CASTEGRTLGNQPQHF
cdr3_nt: TGTGCCAGCACCGAGGGTCGGACTTTGGGCAATCAGCCCCAGCATTTT

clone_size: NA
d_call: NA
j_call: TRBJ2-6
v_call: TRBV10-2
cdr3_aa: CASSDSSGANVLTF
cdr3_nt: TGCGCCAGCAGTGATTCTTCTGGGGCCAACGTCCTGACTTTC

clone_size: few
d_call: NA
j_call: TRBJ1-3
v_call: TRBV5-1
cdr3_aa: CASSISFQGNGNTIYF
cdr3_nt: TGCGCCAGCAGCATCTCATTTCAGGGAAATGGAAACACCATATATTTT

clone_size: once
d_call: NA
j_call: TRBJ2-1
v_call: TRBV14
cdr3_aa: CASSQLRGDVDNEQFF
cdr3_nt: TGTGCCAGCAGCCAACTCAGGGGAGATGTGGACAATGAGCAGTTCTTC

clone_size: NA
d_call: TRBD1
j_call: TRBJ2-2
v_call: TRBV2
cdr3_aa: CASQGATGELFF
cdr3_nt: TGTGCCAGCCAGGGGGCAACCGGGGAGCTGTTTTTT

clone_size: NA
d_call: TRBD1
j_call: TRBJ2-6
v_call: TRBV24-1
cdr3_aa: CATSSRDRISGANVLTF
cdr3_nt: TGTGCCACCAGTAGCCGGGACAGGATTTCCGGGGCCAACGTCCTGACTTTC

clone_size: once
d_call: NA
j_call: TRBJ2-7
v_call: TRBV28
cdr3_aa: CASSSVQGYSYEQYF
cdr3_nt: TGTGCCAGCAGTTCCGTTCAGGGCTACTCCTACGAGCAGTACTTC

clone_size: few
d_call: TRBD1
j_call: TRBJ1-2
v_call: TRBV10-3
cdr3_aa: CAITEGTGNYGYTF
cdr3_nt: TGTGCCATCACCGAAGGGACAGGGAACTATGGCTACACCTTC

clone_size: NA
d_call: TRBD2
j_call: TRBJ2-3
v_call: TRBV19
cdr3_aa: CATTRASGVPPTDTQYF
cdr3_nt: TGTGCCACCACTAGGGCTAGCGGGGTCCCCCCCACAGATACGCAGTATTTT

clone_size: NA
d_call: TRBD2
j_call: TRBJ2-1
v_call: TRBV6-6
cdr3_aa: CASSYGLAGQNEQFF
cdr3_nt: TGTGCCAGCAGTTACGGGCTAGCGGGGCAGAATGAGCAGTTCTTC

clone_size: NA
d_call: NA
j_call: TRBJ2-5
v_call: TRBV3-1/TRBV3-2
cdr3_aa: CASSQELLAGSRETQYF
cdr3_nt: TGTGCCAGCAGCCAAGAGCTTCTAGCCGGGTCGCGAGAGACCCAGTACTTC

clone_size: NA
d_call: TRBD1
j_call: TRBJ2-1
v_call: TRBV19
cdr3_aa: CASSLRQGANEQFF
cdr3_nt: TGTGCCAGTAGTCTGAGACAGGGGGCGAATGAGCAGTTCTTC

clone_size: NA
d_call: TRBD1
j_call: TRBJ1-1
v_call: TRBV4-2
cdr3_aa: CASSQGQGANTEAFF
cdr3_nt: TGTGCCAGCAGCCAGGGACAGGGGGCGAACACTGAAGCTTTCTTT

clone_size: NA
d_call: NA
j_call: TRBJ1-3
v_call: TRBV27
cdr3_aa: CASSRSGVGNTIYF
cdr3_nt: TGTGCCAGCAGCCGTTCGGGGGTTGGAAACACCATATATTTT

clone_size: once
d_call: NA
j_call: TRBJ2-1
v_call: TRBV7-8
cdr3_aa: CASSSLRAGNEQFF
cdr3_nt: TGTGCCAGCAGTTCTCTCCGGGCGGGCAATGAGCAGTTCTTC

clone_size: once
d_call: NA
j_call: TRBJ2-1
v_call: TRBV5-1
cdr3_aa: CASSFRPSYNEQFF
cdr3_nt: TGCGCCAGCAGCTTCCGTCCCTCCTACAATGAGCAGTTCTTC

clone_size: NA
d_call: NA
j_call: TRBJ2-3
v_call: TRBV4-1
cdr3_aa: CASSQDVSGSDTQYF
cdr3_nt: TGCGCCAGCAGCCAAGATGTTTCAGGGTCAGATACGCAGTATTTT

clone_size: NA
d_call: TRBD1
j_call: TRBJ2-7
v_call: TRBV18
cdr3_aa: CASSPRTGSLDEQYF
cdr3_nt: TGTGCCAGCTCACCCAGGACAGGGTCGTTAGACGAGCAGTACTTC

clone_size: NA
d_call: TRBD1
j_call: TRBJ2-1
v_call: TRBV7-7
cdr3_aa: CASSSGQGGDNEQFF
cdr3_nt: TGTGCTAGCAGCTCGGGACAGGGGGGTGACAATGAGCAGTTCTTC

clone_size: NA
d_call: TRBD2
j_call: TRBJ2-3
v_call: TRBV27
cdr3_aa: CASSVLAAHTDTQYF
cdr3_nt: TGTGCCAGCAGTGTCCTAGCGGCGCACACAGATACGCAGTATTTT

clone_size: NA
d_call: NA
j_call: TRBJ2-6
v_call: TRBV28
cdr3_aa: CASRRGREANVLTF
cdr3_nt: TGTGCCAGCCGAAGGGGAAGAGAGGCCAACGTCCTGACTTTC

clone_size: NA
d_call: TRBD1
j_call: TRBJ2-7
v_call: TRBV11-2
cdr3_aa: CASSSGQGSDEQYF
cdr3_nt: TGTGCCAGCAGCTCGGGACAGGGGAGCGACGAGCAGTACTTC

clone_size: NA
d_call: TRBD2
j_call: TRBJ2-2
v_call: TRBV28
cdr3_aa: CASSPSGSRTGELFF
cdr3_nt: TGTGCCAGCAGCCCTAGCGGGAGTCGGACCGGGGAGCTGTTTTTT

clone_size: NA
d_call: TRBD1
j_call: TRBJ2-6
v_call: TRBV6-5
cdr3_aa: CATWTGTGANVLTF
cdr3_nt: TGTGCCACCTGGACAGGGACTGGGGCCAACGTCCTGACTTTC

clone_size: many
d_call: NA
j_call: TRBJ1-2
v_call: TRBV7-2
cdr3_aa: CASSTSQGKYGYTF
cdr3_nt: TGTGCCAGCAGCACATCACAGGGCAAGTATGGCTACACCTTC

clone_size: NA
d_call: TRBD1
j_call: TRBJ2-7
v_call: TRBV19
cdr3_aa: CASSRTGELYEQYF
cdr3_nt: TGTGCCAGTAGTCGGACAGGGGAACTCTACGAGCAGTACTTC

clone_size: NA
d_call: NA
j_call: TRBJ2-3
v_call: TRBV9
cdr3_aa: CASSVDRRGATDTQYF
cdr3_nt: TGTGCCAGCAGCGTAGACCGCCGGGGGGCAACAGATACGCAGTATTTT

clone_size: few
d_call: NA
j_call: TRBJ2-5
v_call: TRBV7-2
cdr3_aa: CASSLQQGRETQYF
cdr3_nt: TGTGCCAGCAGCTTACAACAGGGTAGAGAGACCCAGTACTTC

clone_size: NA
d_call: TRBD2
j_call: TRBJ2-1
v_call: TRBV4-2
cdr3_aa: CASSQSGRSNEQFF
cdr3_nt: TGTGCCAGCAGCCAAAGCGGGAGGTCAAATGAGCAGTTCTTC

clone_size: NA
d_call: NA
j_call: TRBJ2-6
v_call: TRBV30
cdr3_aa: CAWSRVTSPGANVLTF
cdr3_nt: TGTGCCTGGAGTCGGGTCACCAGCCCTGGGGCCAACGTCCTGACTTTC

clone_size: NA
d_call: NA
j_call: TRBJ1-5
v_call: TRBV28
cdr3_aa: CASSLSQQPQHF
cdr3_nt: TGTGCCAGCAGTTTATCCCAACAGCCCCAGCATTTT

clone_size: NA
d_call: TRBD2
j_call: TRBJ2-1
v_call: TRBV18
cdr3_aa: CASSQATSGSGNEQFF
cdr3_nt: TGTGCCAGCTCACAAGCGACTAGCGGGAGCGGGAATGAGCAGTTCTTC

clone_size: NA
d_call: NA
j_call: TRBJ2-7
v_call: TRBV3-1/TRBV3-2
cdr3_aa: CASSQDRREQYF
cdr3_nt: TGTGCCAGCAGCCAAGATCGTCGCGAGCAGTACTTC

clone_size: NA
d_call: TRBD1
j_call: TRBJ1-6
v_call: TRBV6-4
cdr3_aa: CASGDSSPLHF
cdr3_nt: TGTGCCAGCGGGGACAGTTCACCCCTCCACTTT

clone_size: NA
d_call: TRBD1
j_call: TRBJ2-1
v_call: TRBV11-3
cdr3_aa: CASSPGQGAVDNEQFF
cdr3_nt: TGTGCCAGCAGCCCGGGACAGGGAGCTGTGGACAATGAGCAGTTCTTC

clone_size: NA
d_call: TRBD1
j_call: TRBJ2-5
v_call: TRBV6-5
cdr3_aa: CASLWTGHQETQYF
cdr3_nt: TGTGCCAGCCTATGGACAGGGCACCAAGAGACCCAGTACTTC

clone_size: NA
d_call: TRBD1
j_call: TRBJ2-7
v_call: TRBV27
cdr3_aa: CASSLGQGFSYEQYF
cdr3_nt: TGTGCCAGCAGTTTAGGACAGGGTTTCTCCTACGAGCAGTACTTC

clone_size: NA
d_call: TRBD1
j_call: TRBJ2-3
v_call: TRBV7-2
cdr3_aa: CASSPRGQTADTQYF
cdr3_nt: TGTGCCAGCAGTCCCCGGGGACAGACAGCAGATACGCAGTATTTT

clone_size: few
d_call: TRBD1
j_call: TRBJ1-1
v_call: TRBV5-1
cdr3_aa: CASSLMATGTGGGMNTEAFF
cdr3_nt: TGCGCCAGCAGCCTCATGGCTACCGGGACAGGAGGGGGGATGAACACTGAAGCTTTCTTT

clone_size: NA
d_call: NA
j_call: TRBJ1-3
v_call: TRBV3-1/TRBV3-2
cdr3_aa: CASSQDMQANSGNTIYF
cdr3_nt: TGTGCCAGCAGCCAAGATATGCAGGCCAACTCTGGAAACACCATATATTTT

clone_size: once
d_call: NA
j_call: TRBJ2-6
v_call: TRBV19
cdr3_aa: CASRIESSGANVLTF
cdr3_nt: TGTGCCAGTAGGATTGAGAGCTCTGGGGCCAACGTCCTGACTTTC

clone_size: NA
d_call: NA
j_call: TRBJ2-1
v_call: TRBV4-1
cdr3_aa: CASSHFDNPEQFF
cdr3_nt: TGCGCCAGCAGCCATTTCGACAATCCTGAGCAGTTCTTC

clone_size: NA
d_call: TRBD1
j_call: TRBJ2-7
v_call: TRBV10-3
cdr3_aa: CAINQGAEEQYF
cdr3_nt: TGTGCCATCAACCAGGGGGCTGAAGAGCAGTACTTC

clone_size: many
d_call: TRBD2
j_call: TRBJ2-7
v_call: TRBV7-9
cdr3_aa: CASSLLAGGAHEQYF
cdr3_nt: TGTGCCAGCAGCTTACTTGCGGGAGGGGCCCACGAGCAGTACTTC

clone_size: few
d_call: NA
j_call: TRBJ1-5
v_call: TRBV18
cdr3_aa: CASSPSGTQDQPQHF
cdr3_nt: TGTGCCAGCTCACCCTCCGGGACACAGGATCAGCCCCAGCATTTT

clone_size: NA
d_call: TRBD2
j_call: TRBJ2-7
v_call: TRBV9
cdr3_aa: CASSVQAGGPGEQYF
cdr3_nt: TGTGCCAGCAGCGTACAAGCGGGGGGGCCAGGGGAGCAGTACTTC

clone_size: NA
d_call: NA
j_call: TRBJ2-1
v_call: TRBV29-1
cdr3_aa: CSVDPAVSYNEQFF
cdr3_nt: TGCAGCGTTGATCCGGCGGTATCCTACAATGAGCAGTTCTTC

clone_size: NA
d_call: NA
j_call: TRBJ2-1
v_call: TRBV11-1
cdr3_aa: CASSLLQALYNEQFF
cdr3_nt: TGTGCCAGCAGCTTGCTCCAGGCCTTATACAATGAGCAGTTCTTC

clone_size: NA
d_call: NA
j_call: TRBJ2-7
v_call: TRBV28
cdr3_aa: CASRPQGTYEQYF
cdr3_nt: TGTGCCAGCAGGCCACAGGGAACCTACGAGCAGTACTTC

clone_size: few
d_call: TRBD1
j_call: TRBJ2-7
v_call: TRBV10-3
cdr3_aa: CAISGTGTGSYEQYF
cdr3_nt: TGTGCCATCAGCGGAACCGGGACAGGGTCCTACGAGCAGTACTTC